Presented here are 20 T cell receptor beta chains from one specimen sequenced in a study of graft-versus-host responses after intestinal transplantation. Measured with immunoSEQ multiplex PCR; TCRdb has only the in-frame clones, and not every one. The repertoire holds about 39,000 clones, with 85% to 90% as singletons. The sample here was PBMCs, taken 260 to 270 days after transplant. These TCRs come from a human patient who received an intestinal transplant, so some T cells may come from the graft donor.

This clone was seen a few times. The J gene is TRBJ1-1, the V gene TRBV13, with D uncertain. The V end was cut by 7 bases, the J end by 1 base, with 10 bases between. From germline, CDR1 is PRHDT and CDR2 FYEKMQ (reference sequence). The CDR3 extends over 13 amino acids. In DNA, the CDR3 is TGTGCCAGCAAGGAGTGGGGGAACACTGAAGCTTTCTTT. Its translation is CASKEWGNTEAFF. Looking up the rest from reference TRBV13 and TRBJ1-1 gives the full variable domain: AAGVIQSPRHLIKEKRETATLKCYPIPRHDTVYWYQQGPGQDPQFLISFYEKMQSDKGSIPDRFSAQQFSDYHSELNMSSLELGDSALYFCASKEWGNTEAFFGQGTRLTVV.

This chain joins TRBV7-2 and TRBJ2-3; the match to TRBD1 covers 8 bases. This CDR3 region has 16 residues. V dropped 3 bases and J dropped 4; count of bases not matched to a gene: 9. The germline V gene encodes CDR1 SGHTA and CDR2 FQGNSA. The chain's CDR3 is CASSLYRGVWADTQYF. The CDR3 DNA follows: TGTGCCAGCAGCTTGTACAGGGGGGTCTGGGCAGATACGCAGTATTTT.

The chain links TRBV7-2 to TRBJ2-5; D gene unclear. CDR1 SGHTA and CDR2 FQGNSA come from the germline V gene. V shed 0 bases and J shed 0 bases, with 11 bases lying between them. The CDR3 spans 16 residues. The chain's CDR3 is CASSLALPGYQETQYF. The CDR3 DNA follows: TGTGCCAGCAGCTTAGCGCTACCTGGGTACCAAGAGACCCAGTACTTC. The entire variable domain, with the rest obtained from reference TRBV7-2 and TRBJ2-5, is as follows: GAGVSQSPSNKVTEKGKDVELRCDPISGHTALYWYRQSLGQGLEFLIYFQGNSAPDKSGLPSDRFSAERTGGSVSTLTIQRTQQEDSAVYLCASSLALPGYQETQYFGPGTRLLVL.

The CDR3 sequence is CASSQNTGELFF. CDR3 sequence (DNA): TGTGCCAGCAGCCAAAACACCGGGGAGCTGTTTTTT. The chain employs TRBV11-2 and TRBJ2-2; D is unresolved. This CDR3 has 12 amino acids. CDR1 is SGHAT, CDR2 FQNNGV, per germline. Trimming took 5 bases from V and 2 from J, leaving 3 bases between them.

The rearrangement links TRBV19 to TRBJ1-1; unclear D gene. Trimming removed 8 bases at V and 0 bases at J, with 10 bases between. The CDR3 is 13 amino acids. Germline assignment: CDR1 LNHDA and CDR2 SQIVND (reference sequence). The CDR3 is CASSPLMNTEAFF. CDR3 nucleotide sequence: TGTGCCAGTTCCCCTCTCATGAACACTGAAGCTTTCTTT.

This chain joins TRBV10-2 and TRBJ2-5; 8 positions match TRBD2. V gave up 4 bases and J gave up 7 bases; unmatched junction bases: 11. In germline, CDR1 is WSHSY, CDR2 SAAADI. The CDR3 length is 15 residues. The CDR3 reads CASSGKGLAGGTQYF. The CDR3 DNA sequence: TGCGCCAGCAGTGGGAAAGGACTAGCCGGGGGGACCCAGTACTTC.

V gene TRBV18 combines with J gene TRBJ2-3; D is uncertain. The CDR3 spans 14 residues. Trimming stripped 1 base from V and 0 bases from J, with 5 bases between. Per the germline V gene, CDR1 is KGHSH and CDR2 is LQKENI. The CDR3 sequence is CASSPRSSTDTQYF. CDR3 nucleotide sequence: TGTGCCAGCTCACCACGGTCAAGCACAGATACGCAGTATTTT.

The chain couples TRBV11-3 to TRBJ1-1; TRBD1 aligns across 8 bases. V lost 3 bases to trimming and J lost 3 bases; unmatched junction nucleotides: 15. Germline V CDR1 and CDR2: SGHNT, YENEEA. The CDR3 loop spans 18 amino acids. CDR3 sequence reads: CASSFPAGGYASDTEAFF. For the CDR3, the DNA is TGTGCCAGCAGCTTCCCGGCAGGGGGCTACGCCTCGGACACTGAAGCTTTCTTT.

The chain joins TRBV4-1 to TRBJ1-2; D is perhaps TRBD1 (5 bases). CDR1 is MGHRA and CDR2 is YSYEKL in the germline V gene. The ends were cut back, 0 bases at V and 7 bases at J, with 15 bases in the middle. The CDR3 loop spans 15 amino acids. The DNA of the CDR3 is TGCGCCAGCAGCCAAGATTCTGCCAGGGTAGGTGGCTACACCTTC. This translates into CASSQDSARVGGYTF.

The chain has TRBV14 and TRBJ1-1, with a tentative D call TRBD1 (6 bases). Germline V gene lookup returns CDR1 SGHDN and CDR2 FVKESK. The V end was cut by 2 bases, the J end by 4 bases, with 8 bases between. The CDR3 runs 13 residues. This chain's CDR3 is CASSQFRGTEAFF. The CDR3 DNA reads TGTGCCAGCAGCCAATTCAGGGGCACTGAAGCTTTCTTT.

CDR3 amino acids: CASSLRTGDGELFF. The CDR3 DNA is TGTGCCAGCAGCTTACGAACAGGGGACGGGGAGCTGTTTTTT. The chain uses TRBV7-9 and TRBJ2-2; 7 nucleotides align to TRBD1. Germline lookup yields CDR1 SEHNR and CDR2 FQNEAQ (reference sequence). This CDR3 region has 14 residues. J lost 7 bases, V lost 2 bases, and 4 bases had no gene match. Looking up the rest from reference TRBV7-9 and TRBJ2-2 gives the full variable domain: DTGVSQNPRHKITKRGQNVTFRCDPISEHNRLYWYRQTLGQGPEFLTYFQNEAQLEKSRLLSDRFSAERPKGSFSTLEIQRTEQGDSAMYLCASSLRTGDGELFFGEGSRLTVL.

The rearrangement joins TRBV6-1 to TRBJ1-6; 9 nucleotides line up with TRBD1. Germline-derived CDR1 and CDR2 are MNHNS and SASEGT. The V gene end was trimmed by 7 bases and the J gene end by 9 bases; junction bases not matched to a gene: 7. The CDR3 length is 14 residues. The CDR3: CASMGDRVTSPLHF. The CDR3 nucleotides are TGTGCCAGCATGGGGGACAGGGTCACTTCACCCCTCCACTTT.

Written as DNA, the CDR3 is TGTGCCAGTAGTATCGGAGATTATAGCAATCAGCCCCAGCATTTT. Residues: CASSIGDYSNQPQHF. The chain uses TRBV19 and TRBJ1-5, with D unresolved. Germline CDR1 is LNHDA and CDR2 is SQIVND (reference sequence). Trimming removed 3 bases at V and 0 bases at J, with 9 bases between. The CDR3 loop spans 15 amino acids.

V is TRBV7-9 and J is TRBJ1-6; D gene uncertain. The CDR3 has 14 residues. Looked up from germline, CDR1 is SEHNR and CDR2 is FQNEAQ (reference sequence). V was trimmed by 2 bases and J by 10 bases, leaving 12 bases between them. CDR3 DNA sequence: TGTGCCAGCAGCTTAAAGAGGCCTGAATCACCCCTCCACTTT. Amino acids: CASSLKRPESPLHF.

The rearrangement links TRBV5-8 to TRBJ2-2; 15 nucleotides align to TRBD2. With 7 bases clipped from V and 7 bases from J, the junction kept 5 bases outside the gene matches. The CDR3 is 15 amino acids. Germline CDR1 is SGHTS and CDR2 is YDEGEE. CDR3 sequence (DNA): TGTGCCAGCGGACTAGCGGGGGGGCCTGACGGGGAGCTGTTTTTT. Translation: CASGLAGGPDGELFF.

V gene TRBV19 combines with J gene TRBJ1-2; maybe TRBD1 (5 bases). Germline loops: CDR1 LNHDA, CDR2 SQIVND (reference sequence). V was shortened by 7 bases and J by 5 bases, with 5 bases between the two germline ends. CDR3 length: 10 amino acids. Here the CDR3 reads CASTGYGYTF. In DNA form, the CDR3 reads TGTGCCAGTACAGGGTATGGCTACACCTTC.

The chain links TRBV19 to TRBJ1-1; perhaps TRBD1 as D (6 bases). V lost 3 bases and J lost 6, with 17 bases in between. There are 15 residues in the CDR3. CDR1 LNHDA and CDR2 SQIVND come from the germline V gene (reference sequence). The CDR3: CASSIRVTGWAEAFF. The CDR3 bases are TGTGCCAGTAGTATTCGAGTGACAGGATGGGCTGAAGCTTTCTTT.

The gene calls are TRBV4-2 and TRBJ1-6; D not certain. Germline CDR1 reads LGHNA; CDR2 reads YNFKEQ. Trimming shortened V by 2 bases and J by 5 bases, and 13 bases separated the two germline ends. The CDR3 is made up of 16 amino acids. The CDR3 reads CASSQRRFGDNSPLHF. The CDR3 nucleotides are TGTGCCAGCAGCCAAAGAAGGTTCGGGGATAATTCACCCCTCCACTTT.

The chain couples TRBV7-3 to TRBJ1-1; D may be TRBD1 (6 bases). This CDR3 is 14 amino acids long. In germline, CDR1 is SGHTA, CDR2 FQGTGA. Trimming stripped 5 bases from V and 3 bases from J, with 13 bases between. DNA of the CDR3: TGTGCCAGCAGCCCGGGGACACCTTACACTGAAGCTTTCTTT. It specifies CASSPGTPYTEAFF.

The chain employs TRBV5-1 and TRBJ2-1, with D perhaps TRBD2 (5 bases). V was cut by 0 bases and J by 0 bases, with 13 bases left in between. From germline, CDR1 is SGHRS and CDR2 YFSETQ. The length of the CDR3 is 17 residues. In DNA, the CDR3 is TGCGCCAGCAGCTTGGGGGTTGAGGGTCTCTCCTACAATGAGCAGTTCTTC. This gives the protein CASSLGVEGLSYNEQFF. Full variable domain (outside the CDR3, taken from reference TRBV5-1 and TRBJ2-1): KAGVTQTPRYLIKTRGQQVTLSCSPISGHRSVSWYQQTPGQGLQFLFEYFSETQRNKGNFPGRFSGRQFSNSRSEMNVSTLELGDSALYLCASSLGVEGLSYNEQFFGPGTRLTVL.